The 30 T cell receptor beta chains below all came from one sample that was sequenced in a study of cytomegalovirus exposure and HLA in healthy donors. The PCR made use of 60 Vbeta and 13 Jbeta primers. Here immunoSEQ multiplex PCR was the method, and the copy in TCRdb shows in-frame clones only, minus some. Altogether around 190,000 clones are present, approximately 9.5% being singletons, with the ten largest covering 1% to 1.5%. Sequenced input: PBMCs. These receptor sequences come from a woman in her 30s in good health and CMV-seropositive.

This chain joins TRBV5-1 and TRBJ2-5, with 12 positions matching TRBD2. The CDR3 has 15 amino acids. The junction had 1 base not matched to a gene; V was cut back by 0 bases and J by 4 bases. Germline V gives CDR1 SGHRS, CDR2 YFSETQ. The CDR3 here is CASSLALAGGETQYF. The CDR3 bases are TGCGCCAGCAGCTTGGCACTAGCGGGAGGAGAGACCCAGTACTTC.

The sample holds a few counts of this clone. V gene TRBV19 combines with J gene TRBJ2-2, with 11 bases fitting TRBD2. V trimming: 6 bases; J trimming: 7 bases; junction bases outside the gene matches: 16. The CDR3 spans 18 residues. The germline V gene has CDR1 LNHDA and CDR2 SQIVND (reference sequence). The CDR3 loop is CASSTRWLAGGLGGELFF. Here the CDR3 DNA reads TGTGCCAGTAGCACAAGGTGGCTAGCGGGAGGATTGGGCGGGGAGCTGTTTTTT. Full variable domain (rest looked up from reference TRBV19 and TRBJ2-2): DGGITQSPKYLFRKEGQNVTLSCEQNLNHDAMYWYRQDPGQGLRLIYYSQIVNDFQKGDIAEGYSVSREKKESFPLTVTSAQKNPTAFYLCASSTRWLAGGLGGELFFGEGSRLTVL.

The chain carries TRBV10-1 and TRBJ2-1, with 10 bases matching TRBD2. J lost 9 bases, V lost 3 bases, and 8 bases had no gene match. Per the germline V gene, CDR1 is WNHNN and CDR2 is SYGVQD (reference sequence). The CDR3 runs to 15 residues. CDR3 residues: CASSEASGSGSEQFF. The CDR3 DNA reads TGCGCCAGCAGTGAAGCTAGCGGGAGTGGGAGTGAGCAGTTCTTC.

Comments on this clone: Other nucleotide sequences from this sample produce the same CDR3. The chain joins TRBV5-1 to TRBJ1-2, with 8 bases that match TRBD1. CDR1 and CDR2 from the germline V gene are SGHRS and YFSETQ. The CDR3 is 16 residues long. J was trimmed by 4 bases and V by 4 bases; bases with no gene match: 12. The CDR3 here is CASSGTGATGAYGYTF. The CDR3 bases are TGCGCCAGCAGCGGTACAGGGGCGACAGGGGCCTATGGCTACACCTTC.

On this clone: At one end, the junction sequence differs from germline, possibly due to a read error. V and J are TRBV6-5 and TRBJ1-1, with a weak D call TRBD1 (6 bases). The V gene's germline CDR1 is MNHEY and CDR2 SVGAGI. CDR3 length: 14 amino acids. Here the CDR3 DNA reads TGTGCCAGCAGTGACTCCCAGGGGACCACTGAAGCTTTCTTT. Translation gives CASSDSQGTTEAFF.

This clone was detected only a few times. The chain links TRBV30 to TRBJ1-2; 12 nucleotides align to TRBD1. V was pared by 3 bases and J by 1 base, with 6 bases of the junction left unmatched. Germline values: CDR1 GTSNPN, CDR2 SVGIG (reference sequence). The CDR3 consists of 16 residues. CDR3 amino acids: CAWRGTGGRINYGYTF. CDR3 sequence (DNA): TGTGCCTGGAGGGGGACAGGGGGCAGGATTAACTATGGCTACACCTTC.

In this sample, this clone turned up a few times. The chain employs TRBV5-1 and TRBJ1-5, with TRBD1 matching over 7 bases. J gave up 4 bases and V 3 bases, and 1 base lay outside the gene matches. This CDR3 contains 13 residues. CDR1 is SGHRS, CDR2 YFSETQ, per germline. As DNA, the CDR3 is TGCGCCAGCAGCTCGACAGGGAATCAGCCCCAGCATTTT. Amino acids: CASSSTGNQPQHF.

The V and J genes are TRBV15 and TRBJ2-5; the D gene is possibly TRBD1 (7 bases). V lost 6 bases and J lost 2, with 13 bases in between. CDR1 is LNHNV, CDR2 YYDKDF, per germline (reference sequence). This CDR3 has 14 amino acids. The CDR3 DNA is TGTGCCACCAGTTCCGGGGGACAGCAAGAGACCCAGTACTTC. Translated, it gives CATSSGGQQETQYF.

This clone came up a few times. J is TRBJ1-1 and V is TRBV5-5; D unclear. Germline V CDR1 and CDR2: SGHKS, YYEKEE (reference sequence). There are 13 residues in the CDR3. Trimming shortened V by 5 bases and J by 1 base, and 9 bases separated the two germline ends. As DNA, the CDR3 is TGTGCCAGCAGTTCCCTCAGGAACACTGAAGCTTTCTTT. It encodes CASSSLRNTEAFF.

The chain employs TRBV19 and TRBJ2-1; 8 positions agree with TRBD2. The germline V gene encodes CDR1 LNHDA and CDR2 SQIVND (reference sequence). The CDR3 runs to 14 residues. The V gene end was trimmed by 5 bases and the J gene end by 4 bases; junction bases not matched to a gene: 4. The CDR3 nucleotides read TGTGCCAGTAGTTACGGGGGGGTGTACAATGAGCAGTTCTTC. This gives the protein CASSYGGVYNEQFF.

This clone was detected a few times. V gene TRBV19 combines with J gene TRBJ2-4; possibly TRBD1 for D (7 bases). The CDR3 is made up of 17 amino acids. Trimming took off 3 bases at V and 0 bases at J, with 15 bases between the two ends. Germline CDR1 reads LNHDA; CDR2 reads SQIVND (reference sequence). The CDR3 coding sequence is TGTGCCAGTAGTATTTTCGGGCAGGGGGGAGCCAAAAACATTCAGTACTTC. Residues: CASSIFGQGGAKNIQYF.

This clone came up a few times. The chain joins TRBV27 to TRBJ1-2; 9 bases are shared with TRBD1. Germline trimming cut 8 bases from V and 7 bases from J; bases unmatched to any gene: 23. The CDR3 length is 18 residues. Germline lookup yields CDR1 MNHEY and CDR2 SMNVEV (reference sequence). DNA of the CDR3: TGTGCCAGCGGGTACATGGGGACAGGGAGGGGGTTACTATCTGGCTACACCTTC. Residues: CASGYMGTGRGLLSGYTF.

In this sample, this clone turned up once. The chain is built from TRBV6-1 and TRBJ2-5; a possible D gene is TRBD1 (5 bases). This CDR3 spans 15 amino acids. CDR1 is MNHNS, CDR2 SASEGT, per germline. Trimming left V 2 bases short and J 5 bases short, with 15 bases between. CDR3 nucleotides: TGTGCCAGCAGTGAACGTGGCAGGGCAGGGGAGACCCAGTACTTC. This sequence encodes CASSERGRAGETQYF.

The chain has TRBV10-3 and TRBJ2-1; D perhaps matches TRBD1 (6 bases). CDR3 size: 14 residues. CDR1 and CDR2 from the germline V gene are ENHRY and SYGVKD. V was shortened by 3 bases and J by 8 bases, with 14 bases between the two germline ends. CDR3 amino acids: CAISDDIEGDEQFF. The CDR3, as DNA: TGTGCCATCAGTGACGACATTGAGGGGGATGAGCAGTTCTTC.

This chain's CDR3 is CASSFSNGETQYF. CDR3 sequence (DNA): TGTGCCAGCAGCTTCTCTAACGGAGAGACCCAGTACTTC. The chain carries TRBV7-9 and TRBJ2-5; D is unclear. This CDR3 region has 13 residues. The V and J ends lost 3 bases and 4 bases respectively, with 9 bases between them. Germline CDR1 reads SEHNR; CDR2 reads FQNEAQ (reference sequence).

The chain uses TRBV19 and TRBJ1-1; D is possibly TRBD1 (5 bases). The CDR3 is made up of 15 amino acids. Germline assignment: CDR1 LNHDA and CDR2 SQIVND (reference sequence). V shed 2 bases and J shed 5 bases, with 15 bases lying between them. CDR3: CASSIWRGELTEAFF. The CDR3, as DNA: TGTGCCAGTAGTATATGGAGGGGAGAGTTAACTGAAGCTTTCTTT.

The CDR3 region is CASKSGIGFTDTQYF. The CDR3 DNA reads TGCGCCAGCAAAAGCGGGATCGGTTTCACAGATACGCAGTATTTT. The V gene is TRBV10-2, the J gene TRBJ2-3; 7 bases fit TRBD2. The germline gives CDR1 WSHSY, CDR2 SAAADI. The CDR3 runs to 15 residues. Unmatched junction bases numbered 9, after V lost 7 bases and J lost 2 bases.

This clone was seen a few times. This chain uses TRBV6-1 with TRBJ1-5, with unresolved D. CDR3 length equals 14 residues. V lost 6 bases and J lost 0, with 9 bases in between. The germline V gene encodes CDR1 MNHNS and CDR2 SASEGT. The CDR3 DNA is TGTGCCAGCAGCGAGTACAGTAGCAATCAGCCCCAGCATTTT. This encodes CASSEYSSNQPQHF.

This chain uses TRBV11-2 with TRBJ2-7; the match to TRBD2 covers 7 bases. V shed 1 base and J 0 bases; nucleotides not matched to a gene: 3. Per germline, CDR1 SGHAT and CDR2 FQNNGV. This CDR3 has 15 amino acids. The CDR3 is CASSLGASGSYEQYF. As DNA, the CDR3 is TGTGCCAGCAGCTTAGGGGCTAGCGGCTCCTACGAGCAGTACTTC. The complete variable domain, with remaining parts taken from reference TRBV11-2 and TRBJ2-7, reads EAGVAQSPRYKIIEKRQSVAFWCNPISGHATLYWYQQILGQGPKLLIQFQNNGVVDDSQLPKDRFSAERLKGVDSTLKIQPAKLEDSAVYLCASSLGASGSYEQYFGPGTRLTVT.

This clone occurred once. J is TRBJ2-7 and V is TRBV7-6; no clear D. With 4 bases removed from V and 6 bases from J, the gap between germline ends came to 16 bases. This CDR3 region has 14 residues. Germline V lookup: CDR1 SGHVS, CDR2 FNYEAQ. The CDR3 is CASSSLGHSGEQYF. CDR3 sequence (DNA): TGTGCCAGCAGCTCCCTGGGCCATTCAGGCGAGCAGTACTTC.

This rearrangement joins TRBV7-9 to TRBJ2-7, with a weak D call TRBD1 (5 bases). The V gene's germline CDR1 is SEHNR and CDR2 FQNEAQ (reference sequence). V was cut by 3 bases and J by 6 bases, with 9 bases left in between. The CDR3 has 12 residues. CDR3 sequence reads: CASSFDRTEQYF. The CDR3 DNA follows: TGTGCCAGCAGCTTCGACAGAACCGAGCAGTACTTC.

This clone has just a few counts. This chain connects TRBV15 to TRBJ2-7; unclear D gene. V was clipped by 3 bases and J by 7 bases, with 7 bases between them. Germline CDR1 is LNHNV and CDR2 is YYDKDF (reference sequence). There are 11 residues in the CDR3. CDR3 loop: CATSSSPEQYF. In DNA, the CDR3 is TGTGCCACCAGCAGTAGTCCTGAGCAGTACTTC. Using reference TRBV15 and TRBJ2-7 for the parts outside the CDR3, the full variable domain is DAMVIQNPRYQVTQFGKPVTLSCSQTLNHNVMYWYQQKSSQAPKLLFHYYDKDFNNEADTPDNFQSRRPNTSFCFLDIRSPGLGDTAMYLCATSSSPEQYFGPGTRLTVT.

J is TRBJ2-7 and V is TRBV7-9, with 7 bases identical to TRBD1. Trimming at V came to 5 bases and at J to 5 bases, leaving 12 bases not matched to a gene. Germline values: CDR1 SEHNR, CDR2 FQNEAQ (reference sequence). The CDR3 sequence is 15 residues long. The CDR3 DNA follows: TGTGCCAGCAGCCTCCGGGTGACAGGGATAAACGAGCAGTACTTC. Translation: CASSLRVTGINEQYF.

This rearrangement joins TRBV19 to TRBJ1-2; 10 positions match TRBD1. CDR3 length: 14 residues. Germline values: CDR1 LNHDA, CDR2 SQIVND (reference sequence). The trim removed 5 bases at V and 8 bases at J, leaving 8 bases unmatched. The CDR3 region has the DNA TGTGCCAGTAGTCCTCGGACAGGGGGAGGAGGCTACACCTTC. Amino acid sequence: CASSPRTGGGGYTF.

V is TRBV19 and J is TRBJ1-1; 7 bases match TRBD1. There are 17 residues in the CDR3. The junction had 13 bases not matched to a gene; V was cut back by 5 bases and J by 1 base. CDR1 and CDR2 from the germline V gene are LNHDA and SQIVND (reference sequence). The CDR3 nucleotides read TGTGCCAGTAGTCTTCCCACAGGGGACTCAGGGAACACTGAAGCTTTCTTT. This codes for CASSLPTGDSGNTEAFF.

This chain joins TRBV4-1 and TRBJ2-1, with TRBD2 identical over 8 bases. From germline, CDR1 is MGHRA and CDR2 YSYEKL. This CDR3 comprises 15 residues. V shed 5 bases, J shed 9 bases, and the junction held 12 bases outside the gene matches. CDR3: CASSSQGTRYGEQFF. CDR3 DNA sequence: TGCGCCAGCAGCTCCCAAGGGACTAGATATGGTGAGCAGTTCTTC.

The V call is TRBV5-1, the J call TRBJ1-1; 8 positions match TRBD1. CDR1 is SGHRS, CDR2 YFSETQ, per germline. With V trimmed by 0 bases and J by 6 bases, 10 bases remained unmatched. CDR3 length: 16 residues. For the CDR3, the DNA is TGCGCCAGCAGCTTGGTGACAGGGGACTTTGGAGCTGAAGCTTTCTTT. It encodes CASSLVTGDFGAEAFF.

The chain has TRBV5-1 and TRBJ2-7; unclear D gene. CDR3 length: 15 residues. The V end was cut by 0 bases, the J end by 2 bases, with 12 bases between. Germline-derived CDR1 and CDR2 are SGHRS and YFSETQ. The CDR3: CASSLGAVSAYEQYF. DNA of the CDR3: TGCGCCAGCAGCTTGGGGGCAGTTAGTGCCTACGAGCAGTACTTC.

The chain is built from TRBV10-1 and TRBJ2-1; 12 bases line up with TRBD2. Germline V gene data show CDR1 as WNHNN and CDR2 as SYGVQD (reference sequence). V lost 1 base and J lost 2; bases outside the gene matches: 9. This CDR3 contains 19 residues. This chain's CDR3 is CASSEYRTSGIVPYNEQFF. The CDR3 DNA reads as TGCGCCAGCAGTGAGTATAGGACTAGCGGGATCGTCCCCTACAATGAGCAGTTCTTC.

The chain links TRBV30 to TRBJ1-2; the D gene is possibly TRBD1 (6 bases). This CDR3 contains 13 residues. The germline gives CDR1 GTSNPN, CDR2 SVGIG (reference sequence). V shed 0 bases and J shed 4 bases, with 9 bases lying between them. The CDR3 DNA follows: TGTGCCTGGAGTGTACAACAGGGCTATGGCTACACCTTC. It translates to CAWSVQQGYGYTF. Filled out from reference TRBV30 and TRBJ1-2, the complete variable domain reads SQTIHQWPATLVQPVGSPLSLECTVEGTSNPNLYWYRQAAGRGLQLLFYSVGIGQISSEVPQNLSASRPQDRQFILSSKKLLLSDSGFYLCAWSVQQGYGYTFGSGTRLTVV.